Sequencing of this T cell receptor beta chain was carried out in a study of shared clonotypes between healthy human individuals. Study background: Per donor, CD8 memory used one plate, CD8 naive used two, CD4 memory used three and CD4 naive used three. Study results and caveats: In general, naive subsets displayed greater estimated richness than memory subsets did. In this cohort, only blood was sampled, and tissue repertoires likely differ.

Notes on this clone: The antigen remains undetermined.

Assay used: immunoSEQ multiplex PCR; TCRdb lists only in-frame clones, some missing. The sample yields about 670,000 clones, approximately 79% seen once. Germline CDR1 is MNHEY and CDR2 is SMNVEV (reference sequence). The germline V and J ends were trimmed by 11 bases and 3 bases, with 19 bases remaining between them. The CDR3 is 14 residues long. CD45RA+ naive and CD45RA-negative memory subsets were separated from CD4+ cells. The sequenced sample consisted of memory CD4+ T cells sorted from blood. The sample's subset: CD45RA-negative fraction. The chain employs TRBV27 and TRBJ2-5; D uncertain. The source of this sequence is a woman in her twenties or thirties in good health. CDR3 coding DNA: TGTGCCCCCCCTACCGCGCGCGAAAAAGAGACCCAGTACTTC. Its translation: CAPPTAREKETQYF.